This TCR beta chain was identified during a study of blood T cell repertoires in COVID-19. For the study at large: Whether acute or convalescent, the COVID-19 samples came from the United States, Italy and Spain. T cells, B-cell-depleted T cells, or PBMCs supplied cDNA or gDNA.

In the original analysis: For nucleated cells, counts were estimated from reference gene primer amplification. Profiled with immunoSEQ multiplex PCR; TCRdb holds only in-frame clones, not every one. D and trimming were read from the DNA, whereas the V and J calls and clone size are those reported in that table. There are about 160,000 clones in the sample; roughly 85% occur only once, and around 1% lies in the top ten. The CDR3 totals 16 residues. Trimming pared 7 bases from V and 7 bases from J, leaving 20 bases between. Germline V gene sequence: CDR1 LNHDA, CDR2 SQIVND (reference sequence). The gene calls are TRBV19 and TRBJ1-6; possible D gene TRBD1, 6 bases. The receptor's source is a man between 35 and 55 years old with acute or convalescent COVID-19. Sequencing was performed on peripheral blood. The CDR3 bases are TGTGCCAGTAAAATGCGAGGACAGAGTAAAAATTCACCCCTCCACTTT. This gives the protein CASKMRGQSKNSPLHF.